This T cell receptor (beta chain) was captured in a study of blood T cells in healthy people across ages. Points from the study as a whole: Higher diversity, along with more naive CD4+ cells, distinguished long-lived donors from aged donors.

In each sample, at least 7 million PBMCs were isolated. The use of a sample-barcoded 5' primer and a J-beta primer mix characterized a second PCR of 7 to 11 cycles. A 12-random-nucleotide template-switch adaptor tagged each cDNA molecule. Sequencing of every sample gave 3 million or more CDR3-containing paired-end reads. TCRdb re-called the 5' RACE reads through MiXCR, storing one row per CDR3 protein. The sample includes more than 500,000 distinct CDR3 sequences, roughly a quarter of them seen just once. For this clonotype: What it binds is not known.

CDR3 length: 12 residues. Trimming left V 3 bases short and J 7 bases short, with 6 bases between. CDR1 SGHTA and CDR2 FQGNSA come from the germline V gene. The sequence came from a woman between 65 and 79 years old in good health. The material sequenced was blood. This sequence joins TRBV7-2 and TRBJ2-2; D is unclear. The CDR3 DNA reads as TGTGCCAGCAGCTTCCCGAACGGGGAGCTGTTTTTT. Protein sequence: CASSFPNGELFF.